This T cell receptor (beta chain) came from a study of shared clonotypes between healthy human individuals. The study's findings and limits: Large depth notwithstanding, sorted-subset sequencing proved incomplete by rarefaction.

Using immunoSEQ multiplex PCR, the repertoire was profiled, and TCRdb retains in-frame clones only, with some absent. Altogether 2 million or so clones are present, 85% to 95% being singletons, with the ten largest covering roughly 0.13%. Worth noting for this clone: Its cognate antigen is unknown.

Germline-derived CDR1 and CDR2 are SGHRS and YFSETQ. The CDR3 runs 15 residues. Trimming took 6 bases from V and 2 from J, leaving 14 bases between them. Sequenced input: naive CD4+ T cells sorted from blood. The sample's subset: CD45RA+ positively selected. The receptor was isolated from a man aged 18 to 29 in good health. The gene calls are TRBV5-1 and TRBJ2-2; D might be TRBD2 (6 bases). The CDR3 loop is CASIYGTPNTGELFF. CDR3 coding DNA: TGCGCCAGCATCTACGGGACTCCCAACACCGGGGAGCTGTTTTTT.